A single sample gave rise to the 22 T cell receptor beta chains below, sequenced in a study of OX40 agonist ivuxolimab in advanced cancers. The method was the immunoSEQ multiplex PCR assay. TCRdb holds this immuneACCESS table with in-frame rearrangements only. Some clones are missing; in checked studies, unresolved V genes explain under half, and the rest has no known cause. The sample includes fewer than 50,000 clones, with around nine tenths observed a single time. The top ten hold roughly 33% of the sample. The source material was CD4+ or CD8+ T cells sorted from blood, sampled in a trial of the OX40 agonist ivuxolimab. Receptor source: an adult with an advanced solid tumor such as melanoma, head and neck, liver or kidney cancer.

The rearrangement joins TRBV7-8 to TRBJ2-1, with D unresolved. Trimming removed 4 bases from V and 0 bases from J, with 10 bases in between. The CDR3 covers 15 residues. Germline CDR1 and CDR2: SGHVS and FQNEAQ. CDR3 protein: CASSSHQSSYNEQFF. The DNA of the CDR3 is TGTGCCAGCAGCTCTCACCAGAGCTCCTACAATGAGCAGTTCTTC.

The chain employs TRBV6-5 and TRBJ2-7, with a tentative D call TRBD2 (7 bases). Germline V gene lookup returns CDR1 MNHEY and CDR2 SVGAGI. V was cut by 6 bases and J by 7 bases, with 19 bases left in between. The CDR3 is made up of 14 amino acids. The CDR3, as DNA: TGTGCCAGCAGGTCCGCCGCGGGGGCTCGGGAGCAGTACTTC. As protein: CASRSAAGAREQYF.

The chain joins TRBV2 to TRBJ2-1; tentatively, D is TRBD2 (6 bases). The V end lost 6 bases, the J end lost 4 bases, and 13 bases lay between the germline ends. Germline V lookup: CDR1 SNHLY, CDR2 FYNNEI. This CDR3 has 14 residues. In DNA, the CDR3 is TGTGCCAGCAGGGGCCTCGGGAGTTACAATGAGCAGTTCTTC. This sequence encodes CASRGLGSYNEQFF.

J is TRBJ2-3 and V is TRBV25-1; D may be TRBD1 or TRBD2 (5 bases each). Trimming left V 5 bases short and J 4 bases short, with 16 bases between. The CDR3 contains 15 residues. CDR1 and CDR2 from the germline V gene are MGHDK and SYGVNS. The CDR3 loop reads CASSSGFSGADTQYF. The CDR3 region has the DNA TGTGCCAGCAGTTCAGGGTTTTCCGGGGCAGATACGCAGTATTTT.

Only one count was recorded for this clone. The chain combines TRBV9 with TRBJ2-2, with D uncertain. The V end was cut by 3 bases, the J end by 7 bases, with 10 bases between. Germline V CDR1 and CDR2: SGDLS, YYNGEE. CDR3 size: 13 residues. CDR3 residues: CASSGSWGGELFF. The CDR3 nucleotides are TGTGCCAGCAGCGGTTCATGGGGCGGGGAGCTGTTTTTT.

Judged by abundance, this clone is medium-sized. The chain is built from TRBV14 and TRBJ2-7; perhaps TRBD1 as D (6 bases). Trimming removed 7 bases at V and 0 bases at J, with 22 bases between. The CDR3 runs to 17 residues. Germline V gene data show CDR1 as SGHDN and CDR2 as FVKESK. The CDR3 nucleotides are TGTGCCAGCAAGGATCGAAGAAGTCGACAGGTCTCCTACGAGCAGTACTTC. Amino acids: CASKDRRSRQVSYEQYF.

The rearrangement uses TRBV4-2 and TRBJ2-1; 9 bases align to TRBD2. V was pared by 0 bases and J by 7 bases, with 7 bases of the junction left unmatched. The germline gives CDR1 LGHNA, CDR2 YNFKEQ. This CDR3 is built from 16 residues. In DNA, the CDR3 is TGTGCCAGCAGCCAAGACGGCGGGAGGGCTTGGAATGAGCAGTTCTTC. Protein product: CASSQDGGRAWNEQFF.

V usage is TRBV25-1 and J usage is TRBJ2-5; tentatively, D is TRBD2 (5 bases). The germline V gene encodes CDR1 MGHDK and CDR2 SYGVNS. The CDR3 covers 15 residues. V was pared by 5 bases and J by 2 bases, with 15 bases between. CDR3 sequence: CASSRPGRVQETQYF. The CDR3 region has the DNA TGTGCCAGCAGTCGCCCCGGGCGGGTACAAGAGACCCAGTACTTC.

As concerns this clone: Other nucleotide sequences in the sample specify the same CDR3. The genes are TRBV9 and TRBJ2-5; 9 nucleotides line up with TRBD1. CDR3 length equals 15 residues. CDR1 and CDR2 (germline): SGDLS, YYNGEE. V shed 3 bases and J 5 bases; nucleotides not matched to a gene: 8. The CDR3 here is CASSGGQGAGETQYF. The CDR3 coding sequence is TGTGCCAGCAGCGGGGGACAGGGTGCAGGGGAGACCCAGTACTTC.

The J gene is TRBJ1-4, the V gene TRBV18; possibly TRBD1 for D (6 bases). The germline V gene encodes CDR1 KGHSH and CDR2 LQKENI. The CDR3 contains 15 residues. Trimming removed 2 bases at V and 0 bases at J, with 7 bases between. CDR3 in DNA: TGTGCCAGCTCACCAAGGGGGGCAACTAATGAAAAACTGTTTTTT. Its protein is CASSPRGATNEKLFF. The variable domain in full, completed from reference TRBV18 and TRBJ1-4, reads NAGVMQNPRHLVRRRGQEARLRCSPMKGHSHVYWYRQLPEEGLKFMVYLQKENIIDESGMPKERFSAEFPKEGPSILRIQQVVRGDSAAYFCASSPRGATNEKLFFGSGTQLSVL.

This clone was recorded once. V usage is TRBV5-1 and J usage is TRBJ1-3, with D unclear. The length of the CDR3 is 19 residues. From germline, CDR1 is SGHRS and CDR2 YFSETQ. Trimming shortened V by 0 bases and J by 0 bases, and 19 bases separated the two germline ends. CDR3 in DNA: TGCGCCAGCAGCTTGGAAGGGAGAAGGAGGCTCAGCTCTGGAAACACCATATATTTT. Encoded protein: CASSLEGRRRLSSGNTIYF.

V and J are TRBV5-1 and TRBJ2-5; the D call may be TRBD1 or TRBD2 (5 bases each). Trimming pared 4 bases from V and 5 bases from J, leaving 18 bases between. The CDR3 sequence is 15 residues long. The germline gives CDR1 SGHRS, CDR2 YFSETQ. The CDR3 reads CASSLTGPNVETQYF. CDR3 sequence (DNA): TGCGCCAGCAGCCTCACGGGGCCAAATGTCGAGACCCAGTACTTC.

This chain links TRBV12-5 with TRBJ2-7; 9 bases match TRBD1. The germline V gene has CDR1 LGHNT and CDR2 FRNRAP. This CDR3 has 19 amino acids. V lost 1 base to trimming and J lost 4 bases; unmatched junction nucleotides: 17. The CDR3 is CASGLDRDREKHWGYEQYF. The CDR3, as DNA: TGTGCTAGTGGTTTGGACCGGGACAGGGAGAAACATTGGGGTTACGAGCAGTACTTC. The variable domain in full, completed from reference TRBV12-5 and TRBJ2-7, reads DARVTQTPRHKVTEMGQEVTMRCQPILGHNTVFWYRQTMMQGLELLAYFRNRAPLDDSGMPKDRFSAEMPDATLATLKIQPSEPRDSAVYFCASGLDRDREKHWGYEQYFGPGTRLTVT.

V and J are TRBV6-6 and TRBJ1-1; TRBD1 aligns across 8 bases. The CDR3 sequence is 15 residues long. CDR1 is MNHNY and CDR2 is SVGAGI in the germline V gene (reference sequence). The V segment lost 10 bases and the J segment 4 bases; nucleotides outside the gene matches: 14. The DNA of the CDR3 is TGTGCCATCCTAGGGGCAGGGGGCGTTGGCACTGAAGCTTTCTTT. Protein sequence: CAILGAGGVGTEAFF.

The CDR3: CASTDRGRGFQPQHF. CDR3 nucleotides: TGTGCCAGTACGGACAGGGGGCGCGGGTTTCAGCCCCAGCATTTT. The chain recombines TRBV5-8 with TRBJ1-5; 11 bases line up with TRBD1. The CDR3 has 15 amino acids. The germline gives CDR1 SGHTS, CDR2 YDEGEE. The junction had 10 bases not matched to a gene; V was cut back by 8 bases and J by 6 bases.

DNA of the CDR3: TGTGCCAGCAGCAGCGGGACTCCCGGCGGGGAGCTGTTTTTT. Protein sequence: CASSSGTPGGELFF. The chain links TRBV7-8 to TRBJ2-2; 7 nucleotides agree with TRBD2. Germline lookup yields CDR1 SGHVS and CDR2 FQNEAQ. CDR3 length equals 14 residues. Trimming removed 5 bases from V and 7 bases from J; junction bases left unmatched: 7.

The chain links TRBV7-2 to TRBJ2-3, with a weak D call TRBD2 (5 bases). The CDR3 spans 16 residues. Germline CDR1 SGHTA, CDR2 FQGNSA. V shed 5 bases and J shed 7 bases, with 22 bases lying between them. The CDR3 bases are TGTGCCAGCAGCCAATACGGGGTACAACTAAGCAATACGCAGTATTTT. Translating gives CASSQYGVQLSNTQYF.

The chain has TRBV2 and TRBJ1-2; no reliable D call. V was pared by 6 bases and J by 4 bases, with 18 bases between. Germline CDR1 and CDR2: SNHLY and FYNNEI. CDR3 length: 15 amino acids. The CDR3: CASREIGRKPYGYTF. The CDR3 bases are TGTGCCAGCAGGGAAATAGGAAGAAAACCCTATGGCTACACCTTC.

The V call is TRBV7-8, the J call TRBJ1-2, with no clear D. The V and J ends lost 1 base and 2 bases respectively, with 8 bases between them. Germline V gene lookup returns CDR1 SGHVS and CDR2 FQNEAQ. The CDR3 runs 14 residues. DNA for the CDR3: TGTGCCAGCAGCTTAGTTCCGGGAAACTATGGCTACACCTTC. Protein sequence: CASSLVPGNYGYTF.

This chain uses TRBV7-9 with TRBJ2-7; D is perhaps TRBD2 (7 bases). Germline V gives CDR1 SEHNR, CDR2 FQNEAQ (reference sequence). CDR3 size: 15 residues. V lost 2 bases, J lost 6 bases, and 17 bases lay in between. CDR3 protein: CASSLLRGAQVEQYF. Written as DNA, the CDR3 is TGTGCCAGCAGCTTATTACGGGGGGCGCAGGTCGAGCAGTACTTC.

V is TRBV7-9 and J is TRBJ2-7; 7 nucleotides line up with TRBD1. The CDR3 is made up of 13 amino acids. The trim removed 1 base at V and 5 bases at J, leaving 2 bases unmatched. Germline lookup yields CDR1 SEHNR and CDR2 FQNEAQ (reference sequence). This CDR3 is CASSLGTGDEQYF. CDR3 nucleotide sequence: TGTGCCAGCAGCTTAGGCACAGGGGACGAGCAGTACTTC.

This clone was seen a single time. CDR3 sequence (DNA): TGTGCCAGCAGCCCCCGGGGGTATGGCGGGAGTTACGAGCAGTACTTC. Amino acids: CASSPRGYGGSYEQYF. The chain recombines TRBV7-9 with TRBJ2-7; 7 bases align to TRBD2. The CDR3 sequence is 16 residues long. With 5 bases clipped from V and 4 bases from J, the junction kept 14 bases outside the gene matches. Germline-derived CDR1 and CDR2 are SEHNR and FQNEAQ (reference sequence).